A single TCR beta chain is shown here with its context. Generated by immunoSEQ multiplex PCR, the TCRdb table keeps only in-frame clones and is missing some. This sample has around 230,000 clones, with 89% found just once. The data derive from a study of blood T cell repertoires in COVID-19. Study in general: There were acute and convalescent COVID-19 samples, and they came from the United States, Italy and Spain.

Participants were aged roughly 18 to 89 years from roughly 26 US areas. V gave up 7 bases and J gave up 8 bases, with 14 bases separating them. The CDR3 sequence is 12 residues long. Germline CDR1 reads MDHEN; CDR2 reads SYDVKM. The chain has TRBV28 and TRBJ1-2; perhaps TRBD1 as D (5 bases). This TCR was sampled from a woman in her twenties or thirties with acute COVID-19. Sequenced: PBMCs or T cells enriched from blood (not recorded which). CDR3 sequence reads: CASTSGISGYTF. As DNA, the CDR3 is TGTGCCAGCACTTCAGGGATTTCAGGCTACACCTTC.